This T cell receptor beta chain was profiled in a study of blood T cells in healthy people across ages. Study details: Per every two T cells, about one barcoded beta molecule was captured by template switching. Regarding the study as a whole: It was held that the diversity estimates obtained from one million T cells were underestimates.

There were healthy Caucasian individuals from Russia, aged 6 to 90, serving as donors. Every sample gave at least 5 micrograms of total RNA when it was extracted. A J-beta primer mix and a sample-barcoded 5' primer were used in a second PCR of about 7 to 12 cycles. In TCRdb, the 5' RACE reads were re-called with MiXCR into one record per CDR3 protein. This sample has 730,000 or so distinct CDR3 sequences; more than 40% occur once, and the top ten carry around a fifth. Deletions cut 5 bases from V and 3 bases from J, with 20 bases between. This CDR3 region has 16 residues. Germline CDR1 reads PRHDT; CDR2 reads FYEKMQ (reference sequence). Many counts were recorded for this clonotype. What it binds is not known.

Sequencing input: blood. V gene TRBV13 combines with J gene TRBJ2-7; no clear D gene. This TCR came from a woman aged 55-75 years in good health. CDR3 coding DNA: TGTGCCAGCAGCCCCCCCGTGACGGGTCCCCGCTACGAGCAGTACTTC. Translated: CASSPPVTGPRYEQYF.